Listed below are T cell receptor beta chains from one sample, sequenced in a study of OX40 agonist ivuxolimab in advanced cancers. Sequencing was performed with immunoSEQ multiplex PCR; in TCRdb, only in-frame clones are kept and a portion is missing. The data hold more than 7,000 clones, with around 70% observed a single time. Sequences were derived from CD4+ or CD8+ T cells sorted from blood, sampled in a trial of the OX40 agonist ivuxolimab. The receptors were sampled from an adult with an advanced solid tumor such as melanoma, head and neck, liver or kidney cancer. The conserved cysteine and the conserved F or W are not part of the CDR3 here. The D gene is left open where the match is weak. Rows may omit the clone size; those that give it use once, few, many or a size class.

V	size	D	length	J	CDR3
TRBV27	.	.	16	TRBJ1-4	ASSLFPKSGGKNEKLF
TRBV11-2	medium-sized	.	16	TRBJ1-1	ASSLFPNTSGAGTEAF
TRBV4-1	.	.	18	TRBJ2-6	ASSQDLVSGSDSGANVLT
TRBV19	.	.	13	TRBJ2-1	ASSGSGEPYNEQF
TRBV2	.	.	12	TRBJ2-1	ASSETTRRNEQF
TRBV6-1	medium-sized	TRBD1	13	TRBJ2-3	ASSGGQDITDTQY
TRBV7-9	.	TRBD2	13	TRBJ2-7	ASSRGLASPGEQY
TRBV28	.	TRBD1	12	TRBJ1-1	ASETGQGGTEAF
TRBV19	.	.	17	TRBJ1-2	ASTPEGEGSSYTIYGYT
TRBV7-6	.	.	11	TRBJ2-3	ASSLWNTDTQY
TRBV19	once	.	13	TRBJ2-2	ASSIRSEGTGELF
TRBV7-8	.	TRBD2	13	TRBJ2-1	ASSLVSGRQDEQF
TRBV6-1	medium-sized	.	11	TRBJ2-7	ASSPSAGYEQY
TRBV25-1	.	.	11	.	ASSESPGYEQY
TRBV7-7	.	.	16	TRBJ1-2	ASRDVGSRFWSSSGYT
TRBV28	.	.	12	TRBJ1-1	ASSLGQMNTEAF
TRBV6-1	.	TRBD1	12	TRBJ2-7	ASSETGEGYEQY
TRBV7-8	few	TRBD2	13	TRBJ2-5	ASSPLTSVQETQY
TRBV25-1	.	.	11	TRBJ2-2	ASSEQFTGELF
TRBV9	few	.	11	TRBJ2-2	ASSAQNTGELF
TRBV28	.	.	14	TRBJ1-5	ASSPDFGYSNQPQH
TRBV6-6	.	TRBD2	13	TRBJ2-2	ASSLTSANTGELF
TRBV30	.	.	12	TRBJ2-7	AWSTVRGAYEQY
TRBV7-2	.	.	12	TRBJ2-5	ASSQDGRQETQY
TRBV4-1	.	.	12	TRBJ2-7	ASSEEAHSYEQY
TRBV9	.	.	12	TRBJ2-2	ASSVQGLTGELF
TRBV5-4	.	.	13	TRBJ2-2	ASSFGGGNTGELF
TRBV28	.	.	10	TRBJ2-1	ASRRVGGEQF
TRBV27	.	TRBD1	10	TRBJ1-1	ASSDRGGEAF
TRBV5-4	once	.	11	TRBJ1-2	ASSLAGALGYT
TRBV2	.	.	12	TRBJ2-1	ASMDYLAKAEQF
TRBV19	.	TRBD2	14	TRBJ2-1	ASSMVGGTSYNEQF
TRBV6-1	large	.	11	TRBJ2-2	ASFGGETGELF
TRBV2	.	TRBD2	13	TRBJ2-7	ASSETPSGSREQY
TRBV6-5	.	.	12	TRBJ2-7	ASSYAGRPYEQY
TRBV4-1	medium-sized	.	14	TRBJ2-2	ASSQAAEARTGELF
TRBV30	.	TRBD1	10	TRBJ1-1	ASDRVRAEAF
TRBV13	once	TRBD1	12	TRBJ1-2	ASSLGTGDYGYT
TRBV7-9	.	TRBD2	13	TRBJ2-7	ASSLSGGLAYEQY
TRBV19	.	.	14	TRBJ1-2	ASSPPAMLLMSGYT
TRBV4-2	.	TRBD2	13	TRBJ2-7	ASSQVSGKRYEQY
TRBV18	medium-sized	.	13	TRBJ2-1	ASSPANSATNEQF
TRBV7-9	.	.	14	TRBJ1-5	ASSLWQERCNQPQH
TRBV7-6	.	.	12	TRBJ1-1	ASSPLWANTEAF
TRBV10-3	few	.	12	TRBJ1-2	AIWGGSLAHGYT
TRBV5-4	medium-sized	TRBD2	13	TRBJ2-5	ASSAGDGGQETQY
TRBV15	.	TRBD1	12	TRBJ1-1	ATRTRDRDTEAF
TRBV7-9	.	.	10	TRBJ2-7	ASDAGTYEQY
TRBV15	.	.	14	TRBJ2-3	ATSSASGGGADTQY
TRBV19	medium-sized	.	12	TRBJ2-1	ASSIAPDWNEQF
TRBV2	.	.	10	.	ASSELGYEQY
TRBV6-5	.	.	11	.	ASSELRVDEQY